One sample yielded the 21 T cell receptor beta chains listed below, sequenced in a study of cytomegalovirus exposure and HLA in healthy donors. This PCR relied on a set of 60 Vbeta primers and 13 Jbeta primers. Measured with immunoSEQ multiplex PCR; TCRdb has only the in-frame clones, and not every one. The sample records 160,000 or so clones, roughly 80% being singletons. Sequencing was carried out using PBMCs. All receptors derive from a male donor in good health and CMV-seronegative.

As for this clone: Other DNA sequences of this sample code for an identical CDR3. J is TRBJ2-7 and V is TRBV5-1; 7 bases line up with TRBD2. J lost 3 bases, V lost 0 bases, and 12 bases had no gene match. The CDR3 loop spans 17 amino acids. Germline CDR1 and CDR2: SGHRS and YFSETQ. DNA of the CDR3: TGCGCCAGCAGCTTGGCCCGGGGAGGGGCTGCAGTCTACGAGCAGTACTTC. Protein product: CASSLARGGAAVYEQYF.

V gene TRBV5-1 combines with J gene TRBJ2-2, with 10 positions matching TRBD1. The CDR3 runs to 14 residues. CDR1 SGHRS and CDR2 YFSETQ come from the germline V gene. V shed 4 bases and J 4 bases; nucleotides not matched to a gene: 1. The CDR3 is CASSRQGATGELFF. The DNA of the CDR3 is TGCGCCAGCAGCCGACAGGGGGCCACCGGGGAGCTGTTTTTT.

The J gene is TRBJ2-7, the V gene TRBV18; 14 positions match TRBD2. With V trimmed by 3 bases and J by 4 bases, 2 bases remained unmatched. The CDR3 extends over 15 amino acids. The germline gives CDR1 KGHSH, CDR2 LQKENI. CDR3 nucleotide sequence: TGTGCCAGCTCACCCGGGACTAGCGGGAGTTACGAGCAGTACTTC. This encodes CASSPGTSGSYEQYF.

The chain links TRBV7-9 to TRBJ1-2; a possible D gene is TRBD1 (6 bases). Germline CDR1 is SEHNR and CDR2 is FQNEAQ (reference sequence). The CDR3 loop spans 13 amino acids. V was cut by 1 base and J by 4 bases, with 7 bases left in between. CDR3 bases: TGTGCCAGCAGCTTAGGGGGGCCCTATGGCTACACCTTC. It translates to CASSLGGPYGYTF.

This clone was recorded once. V usage is TRBV7-3 and J usage is TRBJ2-1; 12 positions agree with TRBD2. The ends lost 5 bases at V and 6 bases at J; junction bases unmatched: 5. The CDR3 runs 15 residues. Germline V gene lookup returns CDR1 SGHTA and CDR2 FQGTGA. DNA for the CDR3: TGTGCCAGCAGCCCCGGACTAGCGGGGACCAATGAGCAGTTCTTC. It is translated as CASSPGLAGTNEQFF.

The chain recombines TRBV7-6 with TRBJ1-1, with 7 bases aligning to TRBD1. This CDR3 is built from 14 residues. J gave up 1 base and V 4 bases, and 3 bases lay outside the gene matches. Germline V gives CDR1 SGHVS, CDR2 FNYEAQ. The CDR3 DNA follows: TGTGCCAGCAGCTCCCGGACAGGGAACACTGAAGCTTTCTTT. Amino acids: CASSSRTGNTEAFF.

V is TRBV18 and J is TRBJ2-3; 7 nucleotides match TRBD2. CDR3 length: 14 amino acids. With 3 bases clipped from V and 3 bases from J, the junction kept 3 bases outside the gene matches. Germline loops: CDR1 KGHSH, CDR2 LQKENI. CDR3 sequence: CASSPGLDTDTQYF. CDR3 nucleotides: TGTGCCAGCTCACCCGGACTAGATACAGATACGCAGTATTTT.

Details on this clone: With a much larger clone just one base away, this may be a read error. The gene calls are TRBV25-1 and TRBJ1-2, with D possibly matching TRBD1 (6 bases). The CDR3 runs to 13 residues. Germline V gives CDR1 MGHDK, CDR2 SYGVNS. The V gene lost 1 base and the J gene lost 3 bases, with 6 bases spanning the gap. Here the CDR3 DNA reads TGTGCCAGCAGTGAATGGACAGACTATGGCTACACCTTC. This codes for CASSEWTDYGYTF.

The gene calls are TRBV2 and TRBJ1-5, with D tentatively TRBD1 (6 bases). This CDR3 spans 14 amino acids. V lost 5 bases to trimming and J lost 7 bases, with 15 bases between them. Germline CDR1 reads SNHLY; CDR2 reads FYNNEI. As DNA, the CDR3 is TGTGCCAGCAGTCCGGGGCAGGGGAGCCAGCCCCAGCATTTT. Translation gives CASSPGQGSQPQHF. Full variable domain (rest looked up from reference TRBV2 and TRBJ1-5): EPEVTQTPSHQVTQMGQEVILRCVPISNHLYFYWYRQILGQKVEFLVSFYNNEISEKSEIFDDQFSVERPDGSNFTLKIRSTKLEDSAMYFCASSPGQGSQPQHFGDGTRLSIL.

This clone was observed once. The V call is TRBV7-2, the J call TRBJ2-7; 8 bases are shared with TRBD2. The CDR3 extends over 15 amino acids. V lost 5 bases to trimming and J lost 5 bases; unmatched junction nucleotides: 11. CDR1 is SGHTA and CDR2 is FQGNSA in the germline V gene. The CDR3 is CASSLVAGNRHEQYF. DNA for the CDR3: TGTGCCAGCAGCCTAGTAGCGGGAAATCGGCACGAGCAGTACTTC.

The rearrangement joins TRBV4-3 to TRBJ2-5, with TRBD1 matching over 9 bases. The CDR3 sequence is 16 residues long. V gave up 3 bases and J gave up 4 bases; unmatched junction bases: 9. CDR1 and CDR2 (germline): LGHNA, YSLEER. The CDR3 bases are TGCGCCAGCAGCCACCGGACAGGGGCCGGGGGAGAGACCCAGTACTTC. Amino acids: CASSHRTGAGGETQYF.

This clone was recorded a few times. V gene TRBV19 combines with J gene TRBJ2-7; 7 bases are a match to TRBD1. Germline-derived CDR1 and CDR2 are LNHDA and SQIVND (reference sequence). The trim removed 2 bases at V and 6 bases at J, leaving 13 bases unmatched. The CDR3 is 16 residues long. The CDR3 reads CASSIKTGTGAREQYF. CDR3 coding DNA: TGTGCCAGTAGTATAAAGACAGGAACAGGGGCACGCGAGCAGTACTTC. Based on the CDR3 plus reference TRBV19 and TRBJ2-7, the full variable domain is DGGITQSPKYLFRKEGQNVTLSCEQNLNHDAMYWYRQDPGQGLRLIYYSQIVNDFQKGDIAEGYSVSREKKESFPLTVTSAQKNPTAFYLCASSIKTGTGAREQYFGPGTRLTVT.

This clone was found once. The J gene is TRBJ1-4, the V gene TRBV2; D might be TRBD1 (5 bases). Trimming stripped 1 base from V and 7 bases from J, with 13 bases between. Germline V lookup: CDR1 SNHLY, CDR2 FYNNEI. CDR3 length equals 15 residues. The CDR3 DNA follows: TGTGCCAGCAGTGAAGATCGGGGGTCGAGTGAAAAACTGTTTTTT. Translating it yields CASSEDRGSSEKLFF.

A few counts support this clone. This sequence joins TRBV6-5 and TRBJ1-4; the match to TRBD1 covers 8 bases. The germline V gene has CDR1 MNHEY and CDR2 SVGAGI. CDR3 length: 14 residues. Germline trimming cut 5 bases from V and 8 bases from J; bases unmatched to any gene: 7. CDR3 bases: TGTGCCAGCAGTAATCAGGGGGCTCGGGAAAAACTGTTTTTT. This encodes CASSNQGAREKLFF.

This clone was observed a single time. The chain couples TRBV27 to TRBJ1-5; D remains ambiguous. V dropped 3 bases and J dropped 5 bases, with 11 bases sitting between them. Germline CDR1 reads MNHEY; CDR2 reads SMNVEV (reference sequence). This CDR3 contains 14 residues. CDR3 sequence (DNA): TGTGCCAGCAGTTTTGATAGCGGGTATCAGCCCCAGCATTTT. It encodes CASSFDSGYQPQHF.

The chain links TRBV19 to TRBJ2-7; the D gene is possibly TRBD2 (6 bases). This CDR3 is 11 amino acids long. V lost 8 bases and J 3 bases, leaving 8 bases between the germline ends. CDR1 and CDR2 (germline): LNHDA, SQIVND (reference sequence). CDR3 sequence reads: CASGRYYEQYF. DNA for the CDR3: TGTGCCAGTGGGAGGTACTACGAGCAGTACTTC.

V gene TRBV7-3 combines with J gene TRBJ2-3; the match to TRBD2 covers 11 bases. This CDR3 is built from 18 residues. The germline V gene has CDR1 SGHTA and CDR2 FQGTGA. V lost 6 bases, J lost 7 bases, and 18 bases stayed unmatched. The CDR3 DNA reads TGTGCCAGCAGTCTTTTTCGGGGTAGCGGGGGGGTGGGGAATACGCAGTATTTT. It is translated as CASSLFRGSGGVGNTQYF.

V and J are TRBV19 and TRBJ2-7, with 9 bases that match TRBD2. This CDR3 is built from 14 residues. V was pared by 3 bases and J by 0 bases, with 0 bases of the junction left unmatched. Germline values: CDR1 LNHDA, CDR2 SQIVND (reference sequence). The CDR3 DNA reads TGTGCCAGTAGTATTAGCGGGAGCTCCTACGAGCAGTACTTC. As protein: CASSISGSSYEQYF.

The chain carries TRBV5-8 and TRBJ1-5; D may be TRBD1 (5 bases). The CDR3 extends over 15 amino acids. Germline CDR1 and CDR2: SGHTS and YDEGEE. V lost 6 bases to trimming and J lost 2 bases, with 15 bases between them. The CDR3 protein is CASNKKGAGNQPQHF. CDR3 DNA sequence: TGTGCCAGCAACAAAAAAGGGGCTGGCAATCAGCCCCAGCATTTT.

This clone appeared a single time. The J gene is TRBJ2-7, the V gene TRBV5-5; 11 nucleotides match TRBD2. The CDR3 extends over 15 amino acids. V lost 4 bases, J lost 2 bases, and 5 bases stayed unmatched. The germline CDR1 and CDR2 sequences are SGHKS and YYEKEE (reference sequence). In nucleotides, the CDR3 is TGTGCCAGCAGCACCCAGGGACTAGCGGCCTACGAGCAGTACTTC. Amino acids: CASSTQGLAAYEQYF.

With respect to this clone: Other DNA sequences within the sample encode an identical CDR3. The genes are TRBV7-3 and TRBJ2-3; 7 positions match TRBD2. The ends lost 1 base at V and 9 bases at J; junction bases unmatched: 4. This CDR3 is 13 amino acids long. From germline, CDR1 is SGHTA and CDR2 FQGTGA. The CDR3 region is CASSLREGDTQYF. The CDR3 DNA reads as TGTGCCAGCAGCTTAAGGGAGGGCGACACGCAGTATTTT.